This T cell receptor beta chain was sequenced in a study of radiotherapy plus CTLA-4 blockade in lung cancer. Some clones are missing from TCRdb's copy, which holds only in-frame ones; the method was immunoSEQ multiplex PCR. The sample has about 43,000 clones, about 67% seen once. This sample comprised peripheral blood, obtained from a patient treated with radiotherapy plus ipilimumab. The receptor comes from a human donor with non-small cell lung cancer who had a partial response to radiotherapy plus ipilimumab.

CDR3 protein: CASSHGTVSYEQYF. The CDR3 DNA follows: TGTGCCAGCAGCCACGGGACAGTCTCCTACGAGCAGTACTTC. This chain links TRBV6-6 with TRBJ2-7, with TRBD1 identical over 7 bases. Germline values: CDR1 MNHNY, CDR2 SVGAGI (reference sequence). This CDR3 is 14 amino acids long. Trimming took 6 bases from V and 0 from J; bases not matched to a gene: 5.